The entry below describes one T cell receptor beta chain. Method: immunoSEQ multiplex PCR; TCRdb's copy keeps in-frame clones and lacks some. This sample has approximately 62,000 clones, with 76% found just once. The data originate from a study of blood T cell repertoires in COVID-19. Study details: In each case, the material was cDNA or gDNA derived from T cells, B-cell-depleted T cells, or PBMCs.

This sequence was found in a woman aged 45 to 65 with active or convalescent COVID-19. Sequencing was performed on peripheral blood.

The CDR3 nucleotides read TGTGCCAGCAGCCGGGGACAGGGGAATCAGCCCCAGCATTTT. This encodes CASSRGQGNQPQHF. The V call is TRBV7-9, the J call TRBJ1-5, with 10 bases identical to TRBD1. J was trimmed by 4 bases and V by 5 bases; bases with no gene match: 2. Germline loops: CDR1 SEHNR, CDR2 FQNEAQ (reference sequence). There are 14 residues in the CDR3. Combining the CDR3 with reference TRBV7-9 and TRBJ1-5 gives the whole variable domain DTGVSQNPRHKITKRGQNVTFRCDPISEHNRLYWYRQTLGQGPEFLTYFQNEAQLEKSRLLSDRFSAERPKGSFSTLEIQRTEQGDSAMYLCASSRGQGNQPQHFGDGTRLSIL.